The clone carrying this T cell receptor (beta chain) was seen many times. The CDR3 runs 12 residues. V was clipped by 6 bases and J by 7 bases; unmatched bases: 6. These data come from a study of patients and donors after allogeneic stem cell transplantation. Each CDR3 protein is one row after TCRdb ran MiXCR on the RT-PCR reads. The table has about 960,000 distinct CDR3 sequences, around 17% seen once. The clonotype comes from a human donor who was either an allogeneic HSCT recipient or a stem cell or donor lymphocyte infusion donor (not recorded which). It is not recorded whose cells these are; they may come from a transplant donor. The sample was blood, either unsorted or a sorted T cell fraction (not recorded which). The V and J genes are TRBV12-3 or TRBV12-4 and TRBJ2-7, with 7 bases that match TRBD1. CDR3 sequence (DNA): TGTGCCAGCAGCCGGACAGGCCTTGAGCAGTACTTC. Its translation is CASSRTGLEQYF.